What follows is one TCR beta chain and its context. At one boundary the junction diverges from the germline segment, which might be a read error. Original methodology: Estimates of nucleated cell counts were drawn from the amplification of reference gene primers. Clones were read by immunoSEQ multiplex PCR, and TCRdb kept only the in-frame ones, dropping some. That table furnishes V, J and clone size, whereas the DNA furnished D and trimming. The sample lists a few hundred thousand clones, about nine tenths occurring once. The sample belongs to a study of blood T cell repertoires in COVID-19. At the level of the study: The samples span acute and convalescent COVID-19 from the United States, Italy and Spain. PBMCs, B-cell-depleted T cells, or T cells provided the cDNA or gDNA that made up the material.

Patients in Seattle were enrolled during active infection, then followed longitudinally. Input material: peripheral blood. This clonotype originated in a person between 18 and 35 years old with COVID-19, enrolled during active disease.

The CDR3 DNA reads TGTGCCAGTAGTTTAGATCTCTCTGGAAACACCATATATTTT. As protein: CASSLDLSGNTIYF. The chain joins TRBV19 to TRBJ1-3; no definite D call. The CDR3 extends over 14 amino acids. Germline V gives CDR1 LNHDA, CDR2 SQIVND (reference sequence). Complete variable domain (other parts from reference TRBV19 and TRBJ1-3): DGGITQSPKYLFRKEGQNVTLSCEQNLNHDAMYWYRQDPGQGLRLIYYSQIVNDFQKGDIAEGYSVSREKKESFPLTVTSAQKNPTAFYLCASSLDLSGNTIYFGEGSWLTVV.